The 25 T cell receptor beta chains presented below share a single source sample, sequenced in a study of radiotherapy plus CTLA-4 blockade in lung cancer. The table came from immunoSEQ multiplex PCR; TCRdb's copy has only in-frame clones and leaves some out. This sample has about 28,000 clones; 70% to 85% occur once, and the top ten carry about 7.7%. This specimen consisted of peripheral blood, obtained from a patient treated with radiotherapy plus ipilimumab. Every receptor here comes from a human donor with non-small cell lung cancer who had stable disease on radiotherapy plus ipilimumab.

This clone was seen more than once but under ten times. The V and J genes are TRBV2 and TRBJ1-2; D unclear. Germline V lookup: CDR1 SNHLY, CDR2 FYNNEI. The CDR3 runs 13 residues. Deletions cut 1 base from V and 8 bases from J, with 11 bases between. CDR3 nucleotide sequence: TGTGCCAGCAGTGAAGGGTACGTGTCCGGCTACACCTTC. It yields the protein CASSEGYVSGYTF.

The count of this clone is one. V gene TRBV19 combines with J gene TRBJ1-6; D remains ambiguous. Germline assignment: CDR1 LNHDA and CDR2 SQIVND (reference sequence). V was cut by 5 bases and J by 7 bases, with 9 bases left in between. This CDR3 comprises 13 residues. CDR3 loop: CASSASLNSPLHF. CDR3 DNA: TGTGCCAGTAGTGCCTCCCTAAATTCACCCCTCCACTTT. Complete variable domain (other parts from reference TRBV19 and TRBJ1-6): DGGITQSPKYLFRKEGQNVTLSCEQNLNHDAMYWYRQDPGQGLRLIYYSQIVNDFQKGDIAEGYSVSREKKESFPLTVTSAQKNPTAFYLCASSASLNSPLHFGNGTRLTVT.

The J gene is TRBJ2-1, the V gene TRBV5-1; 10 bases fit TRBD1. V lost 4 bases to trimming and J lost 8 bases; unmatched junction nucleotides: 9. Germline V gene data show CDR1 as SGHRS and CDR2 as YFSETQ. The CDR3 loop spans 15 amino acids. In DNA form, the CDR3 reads TGCGCCAGCAGCCCGTGGGACAGGGGTAGGGATGAGCAGTTCTTC. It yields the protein CASSPWDRGRDEQFF.

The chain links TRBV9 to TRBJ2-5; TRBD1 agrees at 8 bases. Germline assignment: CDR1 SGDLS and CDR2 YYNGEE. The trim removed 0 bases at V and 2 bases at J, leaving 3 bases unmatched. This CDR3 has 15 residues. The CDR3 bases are TGTGCCAGCAGCGTAGGGGACAGGACTCAAGAGACCCAGTACTTC. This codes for CASSVGDRTQETQYF. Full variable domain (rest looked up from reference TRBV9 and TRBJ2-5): DSGVTQTPKHLITATGQRVTLRCSPRSGDLSVYWYQQSLDQGLQFLIQYYNGEERAKGNILERFSAQQFPDLHSELNLSSLELGDSALYFCASSVGDRTQETQYFGPGTRLLVL.

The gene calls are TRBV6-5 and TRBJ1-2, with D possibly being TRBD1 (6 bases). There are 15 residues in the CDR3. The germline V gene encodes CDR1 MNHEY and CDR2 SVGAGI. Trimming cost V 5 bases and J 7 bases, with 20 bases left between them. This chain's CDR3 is CASSLQGGRRGGYTF. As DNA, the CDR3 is TGTGCCAGCAGTCTACAGGGAGGGAGGAGGGGTGGCTACACCTTC.

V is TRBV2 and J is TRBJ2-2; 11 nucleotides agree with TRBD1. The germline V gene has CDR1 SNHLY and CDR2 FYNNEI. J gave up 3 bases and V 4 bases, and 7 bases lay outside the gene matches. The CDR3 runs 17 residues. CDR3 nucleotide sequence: TGTGCCAGCAGTGTGAGGACAGGGGGCTCGTACACCGGGGAGCTGTTTTTT. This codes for CASSVRTGGSYTGELFF.

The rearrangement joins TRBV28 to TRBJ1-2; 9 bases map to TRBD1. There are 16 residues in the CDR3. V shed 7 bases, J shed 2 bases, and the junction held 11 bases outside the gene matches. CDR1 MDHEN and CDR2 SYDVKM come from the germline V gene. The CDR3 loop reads CASNTIGDRVNYGYTF. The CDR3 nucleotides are TGTGCCAGCAACACAATTGGGGACAGGGTAAACTATGGCTACACCTTC.

The CDR3 region has the DNA TGTGCCAGCAGTCTTTCAAAACTAGCGGGAGAGGAGTATTTT. It yields the protein CASSLSKLAGEEYF. The V and J genes are TRBV27 and TRBJ2-3, with 11 bases matching TRBD2. The germline V gene encodes CDR1 MNHEY and CDR2 SMNVEV (reference sequence). CDR3 length equals 14 residues. The J segment lost 13 bases and the V segment lost 5 bases, leaving 11 bases of the junction unmatched.

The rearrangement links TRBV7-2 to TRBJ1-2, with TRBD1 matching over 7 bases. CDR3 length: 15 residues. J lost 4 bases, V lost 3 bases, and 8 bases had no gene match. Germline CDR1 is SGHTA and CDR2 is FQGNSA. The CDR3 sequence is CASSFPGTVSYGYTF. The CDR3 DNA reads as TGTGCCAGCAGCTTTCCCGGGACAGTTAGCTATGGCTACACCTTC.

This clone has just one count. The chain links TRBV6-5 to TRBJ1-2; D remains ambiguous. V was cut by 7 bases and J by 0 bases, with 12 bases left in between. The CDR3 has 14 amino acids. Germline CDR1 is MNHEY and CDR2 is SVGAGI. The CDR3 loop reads CASTAGSTNYGYTF. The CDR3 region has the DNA TGTGCCAGCACCGCGGGATCTACTAACTATGGCTACACCTTC.

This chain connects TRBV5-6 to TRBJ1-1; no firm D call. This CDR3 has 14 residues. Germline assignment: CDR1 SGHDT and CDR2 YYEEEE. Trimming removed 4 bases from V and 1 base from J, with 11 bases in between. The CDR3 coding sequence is TGTGCCAGCAGCCTAGGGCATTCGAACACTGAAGCTTTCTTT. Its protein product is CASSLGHSNTEAFF. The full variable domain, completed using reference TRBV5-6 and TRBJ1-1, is DAGVTQSPTHLIKTRGQQVTLRCSPKSGHDTVSWYQQALGQGPQFIFQYYEEEERQRGNFPDRFSGHQFPNYSSELNVNALLLGDSALYLCASSLGHSNTEAFFGQGTRLTVV.

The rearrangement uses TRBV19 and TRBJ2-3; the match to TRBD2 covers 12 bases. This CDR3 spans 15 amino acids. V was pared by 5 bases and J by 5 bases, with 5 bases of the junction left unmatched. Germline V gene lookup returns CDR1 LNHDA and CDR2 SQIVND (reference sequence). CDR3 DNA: TGTGCCAGTAGTCCCGGACTAGCGGGGAGAGATACGCAGTATTTT. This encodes CASSPGLAGRDTQYF.

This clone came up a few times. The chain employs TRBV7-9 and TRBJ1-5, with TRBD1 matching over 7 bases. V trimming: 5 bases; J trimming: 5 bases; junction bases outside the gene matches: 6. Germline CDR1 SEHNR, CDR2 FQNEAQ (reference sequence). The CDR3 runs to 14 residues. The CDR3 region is CASSPDRADQPQHF. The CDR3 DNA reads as TGTGCCAGCAGCCCAGACAGGGCAGATCAGCCCCAGCATTTT.

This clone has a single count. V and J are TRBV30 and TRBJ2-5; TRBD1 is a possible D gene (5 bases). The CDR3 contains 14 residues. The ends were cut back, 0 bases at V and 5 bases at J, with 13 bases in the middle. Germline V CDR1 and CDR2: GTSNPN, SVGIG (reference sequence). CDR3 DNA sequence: TGTGCCTGGAGTGTAGGGGCGCTAAGGGAGACCCAGTACTTC. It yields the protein CAWSVGALRETQYF.

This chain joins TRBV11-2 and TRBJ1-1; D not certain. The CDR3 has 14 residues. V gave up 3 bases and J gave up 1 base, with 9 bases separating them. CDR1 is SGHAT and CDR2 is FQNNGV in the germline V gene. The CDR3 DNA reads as TGTGCCAGCAGCTTCGCCTCCAGGAACACTGAAGCTTTCTTT. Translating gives CASSFASRNTEAFF.

The CDR3 bases are TGTGCCAGCAGTCCCTTCCAGGGGGCTAACTATGGCTACACCTTC. Translated, it gives CASSPFQGANYGYTF. This chain connects TRBV28 to TRBJ1-2, with TRBD1 matching 7 bases. Germline V CDR1 and CDR2: MDHEN, SYDVKM. The CDR3 consists of 15 residues. V gave up 5 bases and J gave up 0 bases; unmatched junction bases: 6.

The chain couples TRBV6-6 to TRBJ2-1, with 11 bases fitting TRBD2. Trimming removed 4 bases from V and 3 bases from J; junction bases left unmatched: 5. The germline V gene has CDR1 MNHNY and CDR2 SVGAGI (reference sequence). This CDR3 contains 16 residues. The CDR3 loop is CASSSGTSGYYNEQFF. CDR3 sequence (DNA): TGTGCCAGCAGTTCGGGGACTAGCGGATACTACAATGAGCAGTTCTTC.

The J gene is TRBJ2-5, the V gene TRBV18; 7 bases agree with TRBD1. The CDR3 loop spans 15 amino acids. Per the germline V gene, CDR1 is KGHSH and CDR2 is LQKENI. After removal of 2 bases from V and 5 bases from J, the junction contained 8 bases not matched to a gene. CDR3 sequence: CASSPIRQGVETQYF. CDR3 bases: TGTGCCAGCTCACCAATAAGACAGGGAGTGGAGACCCAGTACTTC.

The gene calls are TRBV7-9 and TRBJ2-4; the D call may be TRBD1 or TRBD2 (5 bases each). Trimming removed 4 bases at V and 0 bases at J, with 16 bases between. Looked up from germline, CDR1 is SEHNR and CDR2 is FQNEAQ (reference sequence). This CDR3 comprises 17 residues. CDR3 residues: CASSSPIGTVAKNIQYF. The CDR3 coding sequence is TGTGCCAGCAGCTCTCCGATCGGGACCGTAGCCAAAAACATTCAGTACTTC.

In DNA, the CDR3 is TGTGCCAGCAGCCTAGAGACAAGGGTAACCGGGGAGCTGTTTTTT. Protein: CASSLETRVTGELFF. The chain has TRBV7-2 and TRBJ2-2, with unresolved D. Trimming cost V 5 bases and J 5 bases, with 15 bases left between them. The CDR3 is 15 residues long. Germline assignment: CDR1 SGHTA and CDR2 FQGNSA.

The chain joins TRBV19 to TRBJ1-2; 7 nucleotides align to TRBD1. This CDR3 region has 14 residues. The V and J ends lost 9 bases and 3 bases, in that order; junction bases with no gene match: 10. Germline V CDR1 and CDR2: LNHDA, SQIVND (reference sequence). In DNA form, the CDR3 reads TGTGCCAGCTTACAGGGGAGGTGGGACTATGGCTACACCTTC. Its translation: CASLQGRWDYGYTF.

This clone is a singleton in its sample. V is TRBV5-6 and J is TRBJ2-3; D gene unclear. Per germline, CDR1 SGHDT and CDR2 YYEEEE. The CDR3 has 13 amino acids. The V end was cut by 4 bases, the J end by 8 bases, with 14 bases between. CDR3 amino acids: CASSQDALGTQYF. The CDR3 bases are TGTGCCAGCAGCCAGGATGCGTTGGGTACGCAGTATTTT.

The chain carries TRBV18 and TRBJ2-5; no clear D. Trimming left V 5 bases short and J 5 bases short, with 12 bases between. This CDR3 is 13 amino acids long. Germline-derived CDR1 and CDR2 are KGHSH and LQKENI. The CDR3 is CASSSTDMETQYF. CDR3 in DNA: TGTGCCAGCTCATCAACGGATATGGAGACCCAGTACTTC.

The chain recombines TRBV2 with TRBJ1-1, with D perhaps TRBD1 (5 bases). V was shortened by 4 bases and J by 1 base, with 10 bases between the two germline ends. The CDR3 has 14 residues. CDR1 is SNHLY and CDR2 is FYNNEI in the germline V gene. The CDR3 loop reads CASSGGFWNTEAFF. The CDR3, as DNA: TGTGCCAGCAGTGGGGGGTTTTGGAACACTGAAGCTTTCTTT.

CDR3 in amino acids: CASSLTQGGGEAFF. CDR3 nucleotides: TGTGCCAGCAGCTTAACCCAGGGGGGTGGTGAAGCTTTCTTT. This chain links TRBV7-2 with TRBJ1-1; 7 positions match TRBD1. The CDR3 is 14 residues long. Germline lookup yields CDR1 SGHTA and CDR2 FQGNSA. After removal of 2 bases from V and 7 bases from J, the junction contained 7 bases not matched to a gene.